The 14 T cell receptor beta chains in this list originate from one sample, sequenced in a study of beta chain features in type 1 diabetes (dated by TCRdb to 2016 to 2019). Libraries came from the immunoSEQ multiplex PCR assay. All of the isolated RNA was reverse transcribed with the High Capacity cDNA Reverse Transcription Kit, so expressed TCRB transcripts were sequenced. The immuneACCESS repertoire file appears here via TCRdb, limited to in-frame rearrangements. These files lack a portion of the clones; in checked studies, under half of the deficit traces to unresolved V genes, and the cause of the others is not known. Across this sample there are about 220,000 clones, with roughly a tenth seen only once. The ten most abundant clones make up 1% to 1.5% of the sample. Sequencing input: central memory CD4+ T cells from blood. These receptor sequences come from a man in his late teens or twenties in good health.

This clone occurred many times. The chain recombines TRBV5-1 with TRBJ2-3; no clear D gene. CDR1 and CDR2 from the germline V gene are SGHRS and YFSETQ. The CDR3 spans 14 residues. V was shortened by 1 base and J by 2 bases, with 8 bases between the two germline ends. This CDR3 reads CASSLIVNTDTQYF. The CDR3 DNA sequence: TGCGCCAGCAGCTTGATAGTGAACACAGATACGCAGTATTTT. Using reference TRBV5-1 and TRBJ2-3 for the parts outside the CDR3, the full variable domain is KAGVTQTPRYLIKTRGQQVTLSCSPISGHRSVSWYQQTPGQGLQFLFEYFSETQRNKGNFPGRFSGRQFSNSRSEMNVSTLELGDSALYLCASSLIVNTDTQYFGPGTRLTVL.

This clone was observed a handful of times. This sequence joins TRBV7-2 and TRBJ2-3, with 14 bases that match TRBD2. The CDR3 has 16 amino acids. The germline V gene encodes CDR1 SGHTA and CDR2 FQGNSA. With V trimmed by 5 bases and J by 4 bases, 5 bases remained unmatched. CDR3 DNA sequence: TGTGCCAGCAGCATGGGACTAGCGGGAGACTCAGATACGCAGTATTTT. Its protein product is CASSMGLAGDSDTQYF.

This clone turned up a few times. The V and J genes are TRBV7-8 and TRBJ2-2, with TRBD1 matching 7 bases. Germline-derived CDR1 and CDR2 are SGHVS and FQNEAQ. The trim removed 0 bases at V and 2 bases at J, leaving 6 bases unmatched. The length of the CDR3 is 17 residues. The CDR3 here is CASSLAPGTVNTGELFF. The CDR3 nucleotides read TGTGCCAGCAGCTTAGCGCCGGGGACAGTAAACACCGGGGAGCTGTTTTTT.

The CDR3: CASSLREGRSYNEQFF. The CDR3 bases are TGTGCCAGCAGCTTACGGGAGGGCCGCTCCTACAATGAGCAGTTCTTC. The chain couples TRBV11-2 to TRBJ2-1, with 8 bases matching TRBD2. Germline V gene data show CDR1 as SGHAT and CDR2 as FQNNGV. J gave up 0 bases and V 2 bases, and 3 bases lay outside the gene matches. This CDR3 is 16 amino acids long.

V and J are TRBV2 and TRBJ2-7; D is unclear. Germline CDR1 SNHLY, CDR2 FYNNEI. Trimming shortened V by 7 bases and J by 3 bases, and 10 bases separated the two germline ends. The CDR3 sequence is 12 residues long. CDR3 DNA sequence: TGTGCCAGCAAGGACGAGAACTACGAGCAGTACTTC. This translates into CASKDENYEQYF. The full variable domain, with the rest looked up from reference TRBV2 and TRBJ2-7, is EPEVTQTPSHQVTQMGQEVILRCVPISNHLYFYWYRQILGQKVEFLVSFYNNEISEKSEIFDDQFSVERPDGSNFTLKIRSTKLEDSAMYFCASKDENYEQYFGPGTRLTVT.

The sample holds a few counts of this clone. The genes are TRBV7-2 and TRBJ2-7; maybe TRBD1 (5 bases). The V gene lost 5 bases and the J gene lost 1 base, with 12 bases spanning the gap. Germline V CDR1 and CDR2: SGHTA, FQGNSA. The CDR3 loop spans 14 amino acids. The CDR3 DNA sequence: TGTGCCAGCAGCCCCGGTTGGACATCCTACGAGCAGTACTTC. Translating it yields CASSPGWTSYEQYF.

The chain links TRBV20-1 to TRBJ2-1; D gene ambiguous. The CDR3 runs to 11 residues. In germline, CDR1 is DFQATT, CDR2 SNEGSKA (reference sequence). Trimming left V 3 bases short and J 7 bases short, with 7 bases between. The CDR3 DNA follows: TGCAGTGCTAGTCACGGGAATGAGCAGTTCTTC. Its translation is CSASHGNEQFF.

This sequence joins TRBV9 and TRBJ2-7; D might be TRBD1 or TRBD2, each matching 5 bases. V lost 0 bases, J lost 3 bases, and 16 bases lay in between. CDR3 size: 16 residues. Per germline, CDR1 SGDLS and CDR2 YYNGEE. The CDR3 coding sequence is TGTGCCAGCAGCGTAGGGTGGGGGAGTCCCAACTACGAGCAGTACTTC. Translated, it gives CASSVGWGSPNYEQYF.

In its sample, this clone was seen a few times. The chain has TRBV19 and TRBJ2-7; 7 nucleotides agree with TRBD2. CDR3 length: 15 amino acids. The germline CDR1 and CDR2 sequences are LNHDA and SQIVND (reference sequence). The trim removed 2 bases at V and 0 bases at J, leaving 4 bases unmatched. The CDR3 nucleotides read TGTGCCAGTAGTATACGGACGGGAGGCTCCTACGAGCAGTACTTC. It codes for CASSIRTGGSYEQYF. Filled out from reference TRBV19 and TRBJ2-7, the complete variable domain reads DGGITQSPKYLFRKEGQNVTLSCEQNLNHDAMYWYRQDPGQGLRLIYYSQIVNDFQKGDIAEGYSVSREKKESFPLTVTSAQKNPTAFYLCASSIRTGGSYEQYFGPGTRLTVT.

For the CDR3, the DNA is TGTGCCAGCAGTTTATCGGCTCAAGAGACCCAGTACTTC. Translated, it gives CASSLSAQETQYF. The chain uses TRBV28 and TRBJ2-5; D uncertain. Trimming cost V 1 base and J 2 bases, with 5 bases left between them. CDR1 MDHEN and CDR2 SYDVKM come from the germline V gene. CDR3 length: 13 amino acids.

This clone showed up just a few times. The chain is built from TRBV13 and TRBJ2-1; the match to TRBD2 covers 10 bases. CDR1 is PRHDT, CDR2 FYEKMQ, per germline (reference sequence). V lost 4 bases and J lost 7; bases outside the gene matches: 7. The CDR3 has 15 amino acids. In nucleotides, the CDR3 is TGTGCCAGCAGCTCTCCGGGACTAGCGTCTAATGAGCAGTTCTTC. Translating it yields CASSSPGLASNEQFF.

The chain joins TRBV27 to TRBJ2-7; 12 positions agree with TRBD2. Looked up from germline, CDR1 is MNHEY and CDR2 is SMNVEV (reference sequence). Trimming took 4 bases from V and 6 from J; bases not matched to a gene: 7. This CDR3 is built from 15 residues. In nucleotides, the CDR3 is TGTGCCAGCAGTTCTCTAGCGGGAGGGCCCCTCGAGCAGTACTTC. This sequence encodes CASSSLAGGPLEQYF.

This clone was detected a few times. The chain joins TRBV5-1 to TRBJ2-5; D unclear. Germline lookup yields CDR1 SGHRS and CDR2 YFSETQ. The CDR3 consists of 14 residues. Trimming removed 1 base at V and 1 base at J, with 8 bases between. The CDR3 bases are TGCGCCAGCAGCTTGTACGGCCCCCAAGAGACCCAGTACTTC. This gives the protein CASSLYGPQETQYF.

The rearrangement joins TRBV30 to TRBJ1-1, with unresolved D. Trimming took 0 bases from V and 8 from J, leaving 13 bases between them. CDR1 and CDR2 from the germline V gene are GTSNPN and SVGIG (reference sequence). The CDR3 runs 13 residues. The CDR3 spells CAWSVRPPQEAFF. CDR3 coding DNA: TGTGCCTGGAGTGTAAGACCCCCCCAGGAAGCTTTCTTT.